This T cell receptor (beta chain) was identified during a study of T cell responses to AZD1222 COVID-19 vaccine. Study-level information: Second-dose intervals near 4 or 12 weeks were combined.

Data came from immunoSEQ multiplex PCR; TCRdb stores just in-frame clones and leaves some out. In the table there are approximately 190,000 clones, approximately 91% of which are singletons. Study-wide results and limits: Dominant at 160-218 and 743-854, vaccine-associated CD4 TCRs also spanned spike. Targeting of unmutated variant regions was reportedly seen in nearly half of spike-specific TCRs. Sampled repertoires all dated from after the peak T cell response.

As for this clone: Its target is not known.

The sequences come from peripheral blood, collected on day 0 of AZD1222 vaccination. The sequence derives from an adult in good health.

In DNA form, the CDR3 reads TGCGCCAGCAGCCGCGGATGGACTAGCCCCTACGAGCAGTACTTC. Protein product: CASSRGWTSPYEQYF. The chain is built from TRBV4-1 and TRBJ2-7, with TRBD2 matching over 8 bases. V gave up 4 bases and J gave up 2 bases; unmatched junction bases: 7. The germline CDR1 and CDR2 sequences are MGHRA and YSYEKL. The CDR3 length is 15 residues.